The 10 T cell receptor beta chains listed next were all sequenced from one sample in a study of blood T cell repertoires in COVID-19. Produced via immunoSEQ multiplex PCR; TCRdb's table is partial and in-frame only. The sample has tens of thousands of clones, over 75% seen once. The material sequenced was peripheral blood. The source is a woman aged 60-75 years with active COVID-19.

The gene calls are TRBV5-1 and TRBJ2-3, with 7 bases that match TRBD2. Germline V gene lookup returns CDR1 SGHRS and CDR2 YFSETQ. J was trimmed by 5 bases and V by 3 bases; bases with no gene match: 0. The CDR3 covers 12 residues. This CDR3 is CASSWEGDTQYF. CDR3 nucleotide sequence: TGCGCCAGCAGCTGGGAGGGAGATACGCAGTATTTT.

J is TRBJ1-1 and V is TRBV11-3; D possibly corresponds to TRBD1 (6 bases). This CDR3 comprises 14 residues. Germline-derived CDR1 and CDR2 are SGHNT and YENEEA. V lost 4 bases to trimming and J lost 5 bases, with 14 bases between them. The CDR3 spells CASSSRAGVTEAFF. In nucleotides, the CDR3 is TGTGCCAGCAGCTCCAGGGCAGGGGTTACTGAAGCTTTCTTT.

This sequence joins TRBV6-4 and TRBJ2-7; 10 bases match TRBD1. V shed 6 bases and J 7 bases; nucleotides not matched to a gene: 9. CDR3 length: 14 residues. CDR1 is MRHNA and CDR2 is SNTAGT in the germline V gene. Here the CDR3 reads CASSPTGGSWEQYF. The CDR3 DNA sequence: TGTGCCAGCAGCCCGACAGGGGGCTCTTGGGAGCAGTACTTC.

The sample holds a few counts of this clone. The V gene is TRBV7-9, the J gene TRBJ2-2; TRBD2 matches 8 bases. After removal of 5 bases from V and 6 bases from J, the junction contained 14 bases not matched to a gene. CDR3 size: 17 residues. Germline loops: CDR1 SEHNR, CDR2 FQNEAQ (reference sequence). For the CDR3, the DNA is TGTGCCAGCAGCCAACCCCCGGGACTAGGGCCCCCCGGGGAGCTGTTTTTT. It encodes CASSQPPGLGPPGELFF.

V and J are TRBV5-1 and TRBJ2-7; no definite D call. The CDR3 length is 13 residues. V shed 0 bases and J shed 3 bases, with 7 bases lying between them. Germline lookup yields CDR1 SGHRS and CDR2 YFSETQ. The CDR3 DNA sequence: TGCGCCAGCAGCTTGGCCGAGCGCTACGAGCAGTACTTC. It codes for CASSLAERYEQYF. Combining the CDR3 with reference TRBV5-1 and TRBJ2-7 gives the whole variable domain KAGVTQTPRYLIKTRGQQVTLSCSPISGHRSVSWYQQTPGQGLQFLFEYFSETQRNKGNFPGRFSGRQFSNSRSEMNVSTLELGDSALYLCASSLAERYEQYFGPGTRLTVT.

This chain uses TRBV6-5 with TRBJ1-6; no clear D. The CDR3 has 15 amino acids. CDR1 is MNHEY, CDR2 SVGAGI, per germline. V lost 4 bases, J lost 0 bases, and 7 bases lay in between. The CDR3, as DNA: TGTGCCAGCAGTTTACACAGCTCCTATAATTCACCCCTCCACTTT. Translation gives CASSLHSSYNSPLHF.

The rearrangement uses TRBV6-5 and TRBJ1-2; D may be TRBD1 (6 bases). Trimming cost V 6 bases and J 4 bases, with 15 bases left between them. The CDR3 runs to 14 residues. From germline, CDR1 is MNHEY and CDR2 SVGAGI. CDR3 sequence (DNA): TGTGCCAGCAGCCCGCGACAGGCTCTCTATGGCTACACCTTC. This gives the protein CASSPRQALYGYTF.

J is TRBJ1-1 and V is TRBV20-1; D gene unclear. The CDR3 sequence is 11 residues long. CDR1 and CDR2 (germline): DFQATT, SNEGSKA (reference sequence). Trimming stripped 6 bases from V and 5 bases from J, with 10 bases between. CDR3 sequence (DNA): TGCAGTGCCGGAGGGCAGACTGAAGCTTTCTTT. It yields the protein CSAGGQTEAFF.

This clone was observed a single time. This rearrangement joins TRBV13 to TRBJ2-7; TRBD1 matches at 10 bases. This CDR3 spans 15 amino acids. Germline assignment: CDR1 PRHDT and CDR2 FYEKMQ (reference sequence). V was pared by 4 bases and J by 3 bases, with 6 bases of the junction left unmatched. CDR3 loop: CASSSRDRGSYEQYF. CDR3 DNA sequence: TGTGCCAGCAGCTCCCGGGACAGGGGCAGCTACGAGCAGTACTTC.

This chain joins TRBV7-6 and TRBJ2-2; 14 nucleotides align to TRBD2. This CDR3 has 19 residues. CDR1 is SGHVS, CDR2 FNYEAQ, per germline. Trimming cost V 4 bases and J 8 bases; bases outside gene matches: 15. CDR3 region: CASSSMGLAGASKTGELFF. In nucleotides, the CDR3 is TGTGCCAGCAGCTCAATGGGACTAGCGGGGGCATCGAAAACTGGGGAGCTGTTTTTT.